Below are 22 T cell receptor beta chains sequenced from a single sample in a study of cytomegalovirus exposure and HLA in healthy donors (TCRdb year 2017). The method was the immunoSEQ multiplex PCR assay. A mixture of 60 forward primers for TCR Vbeta segments and 13 reverse primers for TCR Jbeta segments was used in the multiplex PCR. TCRdb mirrors the immuneACCESS table, restricted to in-frame sequences. Some clones are absent from its copies; in checked studies, under half trace to an unresolved V gene, and the reason for the others is unknown. The table for this sample records about 130,000 clones. The top ten clonotypes cover less than 2.5% of the sample. Sequenced sample: PBMCs. All receptors derive from a woman in her fifties or sixties in good health and CMV-seronegative.

V and J are TRBV4-1 and TRBJ2-1, with 7 bases that match TRBD2. With V trimmed by 5 bases and J by 8 bases, 12 bases remained unmatched. Per germline, CDR1 MGHRA and CDR2 YSYEKL. The CDR3 runs 15 residues. CDR3 DNA: TGCGCCAGCAGCTCTACTAGCGTGAGCCTCGATGAGCAGTTCTTC. Residues: CASSSTSVSLDEQFF.

The chain combines TRBV28 with TRBJ2-3; no definite D call. The CDR3 consists of 16 residues. Germline V gives CDR1 MDHEN, CDR2 SYDVKM. V was cut by 8 bases and J by 2 bases, with 20 bases left in between. The CDR3 DNA is TGTGCCAGCCCTACCTCTAGTGGGTCTATCACAGATACGCAGTATTTT. Its protein product is CASPTSSGSITDTQYF.

V gene TRBV5-1 combines with J gene TRBJ2-5, with 7 nucleotides matching TRBD1. Judging by the DNA end, TRBJ2-7 fits better; the J call may be wrong. This CDR3 is 14 amino acids long. Germline values: CDR1 SGHRS, CDR2 YFSETQ. The CDR3 DNA follows: TGCGCCAGCAGCTTGGGGGACAGCTCCTACGAGCAGTACTTC. Protein product: CASSLGDSSYEQYF.

The chain couples TRBV4-2 to TRBJ1-4; the D gene is possibly TRBD1 (5 bases). The length of the CDR3 is 15 residues. Trimming cost V 4 bases and J 4 bases, with 13 bases left between them. CDR1 is LGHNA and CDR2 is YNFKEQ in the germline V gene. The CDR3 coding sequence is TGTGCCAGCAGCCTGAACGGGGGATTTAATGAAAAACTGTTTTTT. This sequence encodes CASSLNGGFNEKLFF.

This chain links TRBV5-1 with TRBJ2-2; possibly TRBD1 for D (5 bases). CDR1 SGHRS and CDR2 YFSETQ come from the germline V gene. V lost 2 bases and J 1 base, leaving 9 bases between the germline ends. The CDR3 is 15 amino acids. The CDR3 protein is CASSFRTQNTGELFF. The CDR3 DNA reads as TGCGCCAGCAGCTTCCGGACACAGAACACCGGGGAGCTGTTTTTT.

DNA for the CDR3: TGTGCCACCAGCAAGAGGGGGATCTCAGGGGTCGAGCAGTACTTC. It encodes CATSKRGISGVEQYF. This chain links TRBV15 with TRBJ2-7, with D perhaps TRBD1 (6 bases). The CDR3 contains 15 residues. Germline CDR1 LNHNV, CDR2 YYDKDF (reference sequence). The V end lost 4 bases, the J end lost 6 bases, and 19 bases lay between the germline ends.

In DNA form, the CDR3 reads TGTGCCAGCAGTCCCCCAAACTTTATGCACAATGAGCAGTTCTTC. It encodes CASSPPNFMHNEQFF. The chain couples TRBV6-5 to TRBJ2-1, with D uncertain. Germline-derived CDR1 and CDR2 are MNHEY and SVGAGI. Between the trimmed V and J ends, which lost 5 bases and 5 bases, there was a span of 16 bases. The CDR3 is 15 residues long.

V gene TRBV19 combines with J gene TRBJ1-3; 8 bases line up with TRBD1. The CDR3 spans 15 residues. V was pared by 6 bases and J by 5 bases, with 9 bases of the junction left unmatched. The germline V gene encodes CDR1 LNHDA and CDR2 SQIVND (reference sequence). The CDR3 region is CASRGVTGVRNTIYF. CDR3 nucleotide sequence: TGTGCCAGTAGGGGAGTGACAGGGGTGCGAAACACCATATATTTT.

The chain couples TRBV6-5 to TRBJ1-1; 9 bases agree with TRBD1. CDR3 length: 14 residues. V was pared by 6 bases and J by 4 bases, with 6 bases of the junction left unmatched. Germline assignment: CDR1 MNHEY and CDR2 SVGAGI. CDR3 amino acids: CASSPGTGITEAFF. The CDR3 DNA reads as TGTGCCAGCAGCCCTGGGACAGGGATCACTGAAGCTTTCTTT.

The J gene is TRBJ1-4, the V gene TRBV11-2, with 8 positions matching TRBD1. The CDR3 runs to 17 residues. V lost 5 bases and J lost 0; bases outside the gene matches: 8. From germline, CDR1 is SGHAT and CDR2 FQNNGV. The CDR3 DNA reads as TGTGCCAGCAGCCTCGGACAGGGCTTTTCAACTAATGAAAAACTGTTTTTT. Encoded protein: CASSLGQGFSTNEKLFF.

The V gene is TRBV6-5, the J gene TRBJ1-3, with TRBD1 identical over 10 bases. Germline values: CDR1 MNHEY, CDR2 SVGAGI. The length of the CDR3 is 15 residues. V trimming: 5 bases; J trimming: 2 bases; junction bases outside the gene matches: 3. The CDR3: CASSPGQGTGNTIYF. CDR3 bases: TGTGCCAGCAGTCCGGGACAGGGGACTGGAAACACCATATATTTT.

The rearrangement joins TRBV27 to TRBJ1-1, with TRBD1 matching over 10 bases. This CDR3 spans 19 amino acids. V lost 5 bases to trimming and J lost 5 bases; unmatched junction nucleotides: 20. Germline V gene data show CDR1 as MNHEY and CDR2 as SMNVEV (reference sequence). CDR3 loop: CASSPSAPQTGGESTEAFF. CDR3 coding DNA: TGTGCCAGCAGTCCATCCGCCCCTCAGACAGGGGGCGAGTCAACTGAAGCTTTCTTT.

The chain links TRBV18 to TRBJ2-3, with TRBD1 matching 9 bases. Germline CDR1 is KGHSH and CDR2 is LQKENI. V lost 3 bases to trimming and J lost 6 bases; unmatched junction nucleotides: 7. CDR3 size: 15 residues. The CDR3, as DNA: TGTGCCAGCTCACCCGGGACAGGGATAGCGGATACGCAGTATTTT. It translates to CASSPGTGIADTQYF.

This chain connects TRBV5-1 to TRBJ2-1; 7 positions match TRBD1. The CDR3 length is 16 residues. Per germline, CDR1 SGHRS and CDR2 YFSETQ. Trimming cost V 1 base and J 3 bases; bases outside gene matches: 7. CDR3 bases: TGCGCCAGCAGCTTGAACGGACAGGCCCTCTACAATGAGCAGTTCTTC. The encoded protein is CASSLNGQALYNEQFF.

The V gene is TRBV28, the J gene TRBJ1-2; a weak D match, TRBD1 (5 bases). V was pared by 5 bases and J by 3 bases, with 16 bases between. Looked up from germline, CDR1 is MDHEN and CDR2 is SYDVKM. The CDR3 loop spans 15 amino acids. CDR3 sequence reads: CASSRTGPSYYGYTF. For the CDR3, the DNA is TGTGCCAGCAGTAGAACAGGACCCTCCTACTATGGCTACACCTTC.

The chain combines TRBV5-1 with TRBJ2-3; D gene ambiguous. V was trimmed by 4 bases and J by 0 bases, leaving 6 bases between them. The V gene's germline CDR1 is SGHRS and CDR2 YFSETQ. This CDR3 region has 13 residues. The CDR3 here is CASSHSSTDTQYF. The CDR3 bases are TGCGCCAGCAGCCACAGTAGCACAGATACGCAGTATTTT.

The CDR3 DNA sequence: TGCATCATAACAGACCCGTCCGTGAACACTGAAGCTTTCTTT. Translation gives CIITDPSVNTEAFF. This chain links TRBV29-1 with TRBJ1-1; D gene ambiguous. The CDR3 is 14 amino acids. Germline CDR1 and CDR2: SQVTM and ANQGSEA.

The chain joins TRBV11-2 to TRBJ2-5, with 9 nucleotides matching TRBD2. Trimming removed 5 bases from V and 5 bases from J; junction bases left unmatched: 15. Germline V gene data show CDR1 as SGHAT and CDR2 as FQNNGV. This CDR3 contains 17 residues. The CDR3: CASSHRGIAGGRETQYF. The CDR3 DNA follows: TGTGCCAGCAGCCACCGGGGTATTGCGGGGGGGCGGGAGACCCAGTACTTC.

V and J are TRBV15 and TRBJ2-7; D unresolved. This CDR3 has 15 residues. Trimming pared 0 bases from V and 0 bases from J, leaving 9 bases between. Germline loops: CDR1 LNHNV, CDR2 YYDKDF (reference sequence). The CDR3 sequence: CATSRDQVPSYEQYF. For the CDR3, the DNA is TGTGCCACCAGCAGAGATCAGGTTCCCTCCTACGAGCAGTACTTC.

The chain uses TRBV19 and TRBJ1-5; tentative D call: TRBD1 (6 bases). The CDR3 loop spans 16 amino acids. V was clipped by 7 bases and J by 0 bases, with 16 bases between them. CDR1 is LNHDA and CDR2 is SQIVND in the germline V gene (reference sequence). CDR3 sequence: CASTAFGQYSNQPQHF. The CDR3 DNA reads TGTGCCAGTACCGCCTTCGGACAGTATAGCAATCAGCCCCAGCATTTT.

V is TRBV14 and J is TRBJ2-2; 12 bases map to TRBD2. With V trimmed by 2 bases and J by 2 bases, 12 bases remained unmatched. The CDR3 covers 20 residues. Looked up from germline, CDR1 is SGHDN and CDR2 is FVKESK. The CDR3 DNA is TGTGCCAGCAGCCAACACTTGACTAGCGGGGGCCCCCTAAACACCGGGGAGCTGTTTTTT. Translated: CASSQHLTSGGPLNTGELFF.

The chain has TRBV2 and TRBJ2-7; the D gene is possibly TRBD1 (6 bases). Trimming shortened V by 5 bases and J by 3 bases, and 8 bases separated the two germline ends. The CDR3 is 12 residues long. The V gene's germline CDR1 is SNHLY and CDR2 FYNNEI. This CDR3 reads CASSLQGYEQYF. CDR3 nucleotides: TGTGCCAGCAGTCTACAGGGCTACGAGCAGTACTTC.